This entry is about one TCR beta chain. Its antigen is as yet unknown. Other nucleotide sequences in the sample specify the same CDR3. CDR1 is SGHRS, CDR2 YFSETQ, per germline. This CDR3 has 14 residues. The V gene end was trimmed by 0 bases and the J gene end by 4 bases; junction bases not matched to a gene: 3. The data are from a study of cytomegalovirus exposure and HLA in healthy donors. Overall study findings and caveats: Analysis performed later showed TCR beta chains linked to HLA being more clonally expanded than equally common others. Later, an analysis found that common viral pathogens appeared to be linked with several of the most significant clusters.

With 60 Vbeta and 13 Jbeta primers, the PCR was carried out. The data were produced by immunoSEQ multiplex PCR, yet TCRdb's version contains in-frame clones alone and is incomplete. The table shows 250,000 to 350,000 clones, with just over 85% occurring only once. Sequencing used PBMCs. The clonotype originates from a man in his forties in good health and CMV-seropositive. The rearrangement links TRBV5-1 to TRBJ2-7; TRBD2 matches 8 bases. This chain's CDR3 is CASSLVAGSYEQYF. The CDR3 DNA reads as TGCGCCAGCAGCTTGGTAGCGGGATCATACGAGCAGTACTTC.